Listed here is a single T cell receptor (beta chain). Germline loops: CDR1 ENHRY, CDR2 SYGVKD. The CDR3 is 14 amino acids. Trimming removed 2 bases from V and 3 bases from J, with 11 bases in between. The repertoire was sequenced with immunoSEQ multiplex PCR; TCRdb's copy has only in-frame clones and lacks some. The sample has about 29,000 clones; roughly 86% are singletons. The record originates from a study of OX40 agonist ivuxolimab in advanced cancers. Sequenced material: CD4+ or CD8+ T cells sorted from blood, taken in a trial of the OX40 agonist ivuxolimab. The TCR originated in an adult with an advanced solid tumor such as melanoma, head and neck, liver or kidney cancer. V and J are TRBV10-3 and TRBJ2-7; D is unclear. CDR3 protein: CAISEGVGGYEQYF. CDR3 coding DNA: TGTGCCATCAGTGAGGGTGTAGGCGGCTACGAGCAGTACTTC.